Only a few counts were recorded for the clone carrying this T cell receptor (beta chain). This CDR3 is built from 11 residues. Per germline, CDR1 GTSNPN and CDR2 SVGIG (reference sequence). The V end lost 7 bases, the J end lost 7 bases, and 11 bases lay between the germline ends. These data are taken from a study of identical twins. TCRdb reanalysed the 5' RACE reads using MiXCR and keeps one entry per CDR3 protein. The sample comprises around 250,000 distinct CDR3 sequences, 6.5% of which are singletons, and approximately 15% rests with the top ten. Another study also made use of these data, one on T cells expressing NK-cell markers. That work contributes: The sequencing cohort of eight donors included seven HCMV-seropositive individuals and one seronegative individual.

The chain links TRBV30 to TRBJ2-1; D gene ambiguous. The source of this sequence is a woman under 30 in good health. Sequencing was carried out using CD8+ T cells sorted from blood. The CDR3 loop is CASLVANEQFF. As DNA, the CDR3 is TGTGCCTCCTTAGTGGCGAATGAGCAGTTCTTC.